This TCR beta chain was obtained from a study of T cell responses to AZD1222 COVID-19 vaccine (dated by TCRdb to the early 2020s). With regard to the full study: TCR sequencing covered roughly 230 trial participants: 207 given two doses of AZD1222 and approximately 26 given two doses of MenACWY control vaccine. Trial participants were enrolled into age subgroups of 18-55, 56-69 and 70-plus years, which contained around 150, 29 and 61 TCR-sequenced participants, respectively.

Here is what the overall study found, with its caveats: No day 14 peak-response samples were available, so repertoires were characterized only after the peak T cell response. Nearly half of unique spike-specific TCRs reportedly recognized epitopes outside regions mutated in the B.1.351 and B.1.1.7 variants. The 56-69-year group was small, and its depth increase did not reach significance, likely because of low power. The vaccine-associated CD4 TCRs covered the entire spike protein, and the dominant responses fell in regions 160-218 and 743-854. Participants were mostly white British, with more females than males. The authors suggested clonal diversity may have been underestimated. Conclusions about previously exposed vaccinees were limited because only five to seven AZD1222 recipients were SARS-CoV-2 seropositive at baseline. A significant rise in spike-specific TCR breadth and depth was observed after two AZD1222 doses relative to day 0 and relative to MenACWY recipients.

This sample's time point label indicates: about 28 days (+/-7) after the second vaccine dose. AZD1222 recipients whose second dose came at about 4 weeks and those whose second dose came at about 12 weeks were combined into one group, since spike-specific TCR depth and breadth did not differ between the two schedules. Vaccinee samples came from UK trials COV001 and COV002, including a single-blind randomized controlled phase 2/3 trial of AZD1222 (ChAdOx1 nCoV-19) in healthy adults. For TCRbeta chain sequencing, PBMC samples from trial participants were taken at day 0 and at day 28 after the second dose. In regard to this clone: The target of this receptor is not known. No quality values exist for individual bases; no much larger clone is one base distant.

Trimming at the junction amounts to 1 base on V and 3 bases on J, and the germline ends lie 11 bases apart. According to the germline V gene, CDR1 reads SGDLS and CDR2 reads YYNGEE. The CDR3 measures 15 amino acids from cysteine to phenylalanine. Only the CDR3 region is kept as DNA, spanning 45 bases read in frame from base 1. The CDR3 regions of human TCRbeta chains were analyzed by immunosequencing. As for how the authors treated the data: TCRs in the repertoires were matched against a reference library of SARS-CoV-2-specific TCRs that had been generated with the MIRA antigen-specificity platform. Breadth was defined as the fraction of unique TCRs that were SARS-CoV-2-associated. Depth was defined as the fraction of total T cells that were SARS-CoV-2-associated. Using the MIRA data, every spike-specific TCR was mapped to the spike region that the TCR reacted to and assigned to either a CD4 or a CD8 class. Log10-transformed breadth and depth values were compared by one-way ANOVA with Sidak's multiple comparisons tests. TCRdb holds this immuneACCESS table with in-frame rearrangements only. Some clones are missing; in checked studies, unresolved V genes explain under half, and the rest has no known cause. V, J and clone size derive from that table, while D and trimming were established from the DNA sequence. The sample table lists over 150,000 clones, 85% to 95% of them with a count of one. The ten largest clones take up roughly 1% of the sample.

The sequence derives from an adult who received the AZD1222 COVID-19 vaccine. The starting material was peripheral blood, obtained 28 days after the second AZD1222 dose. This chain is built from TRBV9 and TRBJ1-3, with the D segment identity uncertain. The CDR3 corresponds to CASSVSGFSGNTIYF. The nucleotide sequence is TGTGCCAGCAGCGTATCCGGGTTTAGTGGAAACACCATATATTTT.